This TCR beta chain appears in the sequencing data of a study of T cell repertoires in cytomegalovirus infection. V lost 4 bases, J lost 4 bases, and 14 bases lay in between. CDR3 length: 14 residues. CDR1 is SGHDN and CDR2 is FVKESK in the germline V gene. TCRdb independently ran MiXCR on the reads; one entry per CDR3 protein. The sample shows approximately 160,000 distinct CDR3 sequences, 15% to 20% of them seen only once. This chain joins TRBV14 and TRBJ2-7; TRBD2 might be the D (5 bases). Sequencing was carried out using CD8+ T cells from PBMCs. This clonotype was obtained from a human donor in good health (CMV status not recorded). Some clones in this sample may be carry-over from other donors' samples. The CDR3 nucleotides read TGTGCCAGCAGCCGCGGGCCCGGCGGTTACGAGCAGTACTTC. Protein product: CASSRGPGGYEQYF.